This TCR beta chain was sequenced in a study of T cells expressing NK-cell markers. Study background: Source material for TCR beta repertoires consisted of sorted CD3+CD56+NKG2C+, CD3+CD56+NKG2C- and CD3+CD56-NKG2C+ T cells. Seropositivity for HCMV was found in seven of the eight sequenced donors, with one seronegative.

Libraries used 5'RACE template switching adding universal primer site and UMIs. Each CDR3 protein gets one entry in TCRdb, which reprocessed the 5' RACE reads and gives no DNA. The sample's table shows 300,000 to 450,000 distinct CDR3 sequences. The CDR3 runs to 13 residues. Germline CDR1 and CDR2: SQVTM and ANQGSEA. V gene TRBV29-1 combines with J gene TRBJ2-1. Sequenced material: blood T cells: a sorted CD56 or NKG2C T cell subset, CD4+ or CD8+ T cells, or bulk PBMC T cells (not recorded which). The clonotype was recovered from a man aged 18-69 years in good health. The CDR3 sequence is CSVEVRRYNEQFF.